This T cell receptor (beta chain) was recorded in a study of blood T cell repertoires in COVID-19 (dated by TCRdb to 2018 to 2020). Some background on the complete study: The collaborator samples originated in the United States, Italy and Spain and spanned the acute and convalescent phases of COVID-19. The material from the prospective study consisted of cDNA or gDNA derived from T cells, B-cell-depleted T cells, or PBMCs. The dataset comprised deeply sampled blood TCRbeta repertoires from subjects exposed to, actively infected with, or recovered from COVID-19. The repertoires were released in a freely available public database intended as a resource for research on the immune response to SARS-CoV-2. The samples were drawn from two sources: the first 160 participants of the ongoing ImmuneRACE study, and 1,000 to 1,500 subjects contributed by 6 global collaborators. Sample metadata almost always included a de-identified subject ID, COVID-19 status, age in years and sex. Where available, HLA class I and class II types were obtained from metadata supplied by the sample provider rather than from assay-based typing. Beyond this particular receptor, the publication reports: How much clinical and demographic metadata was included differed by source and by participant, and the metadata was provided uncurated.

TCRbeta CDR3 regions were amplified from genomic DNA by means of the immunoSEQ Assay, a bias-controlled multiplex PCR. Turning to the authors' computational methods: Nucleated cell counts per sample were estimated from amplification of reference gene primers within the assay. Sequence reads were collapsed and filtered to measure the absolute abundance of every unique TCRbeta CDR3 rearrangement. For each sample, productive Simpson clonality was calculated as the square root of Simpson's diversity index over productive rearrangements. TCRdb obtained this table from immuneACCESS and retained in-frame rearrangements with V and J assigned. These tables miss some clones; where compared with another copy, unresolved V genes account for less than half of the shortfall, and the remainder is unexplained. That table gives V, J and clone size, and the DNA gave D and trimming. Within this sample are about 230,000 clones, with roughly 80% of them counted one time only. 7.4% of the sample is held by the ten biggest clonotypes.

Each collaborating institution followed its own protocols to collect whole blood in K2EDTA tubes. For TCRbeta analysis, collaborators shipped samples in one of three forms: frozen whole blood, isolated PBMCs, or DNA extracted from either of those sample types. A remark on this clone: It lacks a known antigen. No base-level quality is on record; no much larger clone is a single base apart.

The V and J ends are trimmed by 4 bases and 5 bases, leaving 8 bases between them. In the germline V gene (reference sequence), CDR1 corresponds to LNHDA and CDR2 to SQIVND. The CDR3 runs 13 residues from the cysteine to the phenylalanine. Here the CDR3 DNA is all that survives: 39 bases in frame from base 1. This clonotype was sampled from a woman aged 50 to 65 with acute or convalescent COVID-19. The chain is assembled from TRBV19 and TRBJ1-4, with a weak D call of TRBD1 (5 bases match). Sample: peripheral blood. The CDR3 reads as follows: CASSTGPNEKLFF. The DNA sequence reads TGTGCCAGTAGTACAGGGCCGAATGAAAAACTGTTTTTT.